What follows describes a single TCR beta chain. Other DNA sequences within the sample encode an identical CDR3. Trimming removed 2 bases from V and 2 bases from J, with 9 bases in between. This CDR3 has 14 residues. In germline, CDR1 is MNHEY, CDR2 SMNVEV (reference sequence). This specimen belongs to a study of shared clonotypes between healthy human individuals. Deep-level assay runs were performed. Repertoires were generated with immunoSEQ multiplex PCR, while TCRdb's copy carries only in-frame clones and drops some. The table shows roughly 1,100,000 clones, with about 75% occurring only once. Donors, healthy HIV-negative adults, lacked recent acute infections or vaccinations. There were only Caucasian adults among the donors, and all lived in Nashville, Tennessee.

This receptor was identified in a man between 18 and 35 years old in good health. The source material was memory CD4+ T cells sorted from blood. Subset defined: CD45RA-negative fraction. The chain recombines TRBV27 with TRBJ2-5; D unresolved. The CDR3 DNA reads as TGTGCCAGCAGTTTACGTGGGCCACAAGAGACCCAGTACTTC. Translating gives CASSLRGPQETQYF.